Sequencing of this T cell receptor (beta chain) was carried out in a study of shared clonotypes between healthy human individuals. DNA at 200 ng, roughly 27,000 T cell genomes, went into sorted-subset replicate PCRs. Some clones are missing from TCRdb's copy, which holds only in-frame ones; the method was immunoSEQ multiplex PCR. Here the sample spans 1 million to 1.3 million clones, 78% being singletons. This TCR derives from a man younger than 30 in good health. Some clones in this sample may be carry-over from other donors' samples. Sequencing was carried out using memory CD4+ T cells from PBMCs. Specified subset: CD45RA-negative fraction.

The CDR3 coding sequence is TGTGCCAGCAGCGTCCTATTGAACACCGGGGAGCTGTTTTTT. It yields the protein CASSVLLNTGELFF. J is TRBJ2-2 and V is TRBV7-9; D is ambiguous. CDR1 is SEHNR and CDR2 is FQNEAQ in the germline V gene (reference sequence). V was pared by 5 bases and J by 1 base, with 8 bases between. The CDR3 loop spans 14 amino acids.